Presented here are 14 T cell receptor beta chains from one specimen sequenced in a study of immune characterization of retroperitoneal liposarcoma. TCRdb reprocessed the PCR reads with MiXCR, giving one entry per CDR3 protein. Of fewer than 20,000 distinct CDR3 sequences listed, under 45% are singletons. Sequencing input: blood. Receptor source: a male donor with retroperitoneal liposarcoma.

This clonotype was detected a few times. Compared with germline, one end of the junction differs, possibly owing to a read error. The chain links TRBV6-6 to TRBJ2-4; 13 bases agree with TRBD2. The CDR3 totals 19 residues. Germline V gene sequence: CDR1 MNHNY, CDR2 SVGAGI (reference sequence). CDR3 sequence (DNA): TGTGCCAGCACCCTGACCGGACTAGCGGGAGTCCTAGCCAAAAACATTCAGTACTTT. It specifies CASTLTGLAGVLAKNIQYF.

The CDR3 protein is CASSRRTGVVGYGYTF. CDR3 bases: TGTGCCAGCAGCCGAAGAACAGGGGTCGTAGGCTATGGCTACACCTTC. The rearrangement joins TRBV7-3 to TRBJ1-2; 7 bases map to TRBD1. Trimming took 5 bases from V and 4 from J; bases not matched to a gene: 13. The CDR3 consists of 16 residues. CDR1 and CDR2 (germline): SGHTA, FQGTGA.

DNA of the CDR3: TGTGCCAGCAGTACGACAGGGGGCAGGGGCAATGAGCAGTTCTTC. Amino acids: CASSTTGGRGNEQFF. This chain joins TRBV6-6 and TRBJ2-1; 10 positions match TRBD1. This CDR3 comprises 15 residues. Germline CDR1 reads MNHNY; CDR2 reads SVGAGI (reference sequence). V shed 5 bases, J shed 6 bases, and the junction held 7 bases outside the gene matches.

The CDR3 DNA reads TGTGCCAGCAGTCCACTAGCGGGGGGGAGGACAGATACGCAGTATTTT. This encodes CASSPLAGGRTDTQYF. The rearrangement links TRBV6-1 to TRBJ2-3; 13 bases agree with TRBD2. The trim removed 5 bases at V and 3 bases at J, leaving 5 bases unmatched. The V gene's germline CDR1 is MNHNS and CDR2 SASEGT. The CDR3 extends over 16 amino acids.

V usage is TRBV6-1 and J usage is TRBJ2-7; TRBD2 is a possible D gene (6 bases). The CDR3 has 13 residues. CDR1 is MNHNS, CDR2 SASEGT, per germline. Trimming stripped 5 bases from V and 3 bases from J, with 11 bases between. The CDR3, as DNA: TGTGCCAGCAGTTATCTAGCGAACTACGAGCAGTACTTC. This codes for CASSYLANYEQYF.

V is TRBV12-3 or TRBV12-4 and J is TRBJ2-1; TRBD2 aligns across 14 bases. The CDR3 spans 15 residues. The V and J ends lost 7 bases and 10 bases, in that order; junction bases with no gene match: 9. For the CDR3, the DNA is TGTGCCAGCACCCTGACTAGCGGGGGGGCTAGGGAGCAGTTCTTC. This codes for CASTLTSGGAREQFF.

At least ten counts were recorded for this clonotype. V usage is TRBV7-3 and J usage is TRBJ2-1; D may correspond to TRBD1 or TRBD2 (5 bases each). The J call may not be correct, given that the DNA end is closer to TRBJ2-7. In germline, CDR1 is SGHTA, CDR2 FQGTGA. The CDR3 is made up of 15 amino acids. Here the CDR3 reads CASSDTGTLYNEQYF. CDR3 nucleotide sequence: TGTGCCAGCAGCGATACCGGGACCCTATACAATGAGCAGTACTTC.

The V and J genes are TRBV6-5 and TRBJ2-2, with 11 positions matching TRBD2. The germline CDR1 and CDR2 sequences are MNHEY and SVGAGI. Germline trimming cut 6 bases from V and 7 bases from J; bases unmatched to any gene: 7. The CDR3 is made up of 15 amino acids. DNA of the CDR3: TGTGCCAGCAGCCGACTAGCGGGGCAGGACGGGGAGCTGTTTTTT. Its protein product is CASSRLAGQDGELFF.

The chain combines TRBV7-2 with TRBJ2-3; D remains unclear. CDR3 length equals 16 residues. The ends were cut back, 2 bases at V and 4 bases at J, with 16 bases in the middle. Germline CDR1 reads SGHTA; CDR2 reads FQGNSA. DNA for the CDR3: TGTGCCAGCAGCTTATTCCCGGAGATGGGCTCAGATACGCAGTATTTT. Its protein is CASSLFPEMGSDTQYF.

This clonotype came up once. This could be a read error, since a much larger clone is one nucleotide away. No DNA is shown, since the ends of the CDR3 on it are uncertain; the CDR3 is the one TCRdb lists. The chain uses TRBV6-1 and TRBJ2-5; the table's D call, TRBD1, was not checked against the DNA. Germline CDR1 and CDR2: MNHNS and SASEGT. The CDR3 is 15 residues long, ends included. This CDR3 is CASGVGGGIRRGPYF.

This clonotype was recorded a few times. The chain has TRBV6-1 and TRBJ2-3, with TRBD1 matching 10 bases. CDR1 is MNHNS and CDR2 is SASEGT in the germline V gene. CDR3 length: 15 amino acids. V was pared by 3 bases and J by 1 base, with 1 base of the junction left unmatched. The CDR3 here is CASSDGTGGTDTQYF. Here the CDR3 DNA reads TGTGCCAGCAGTGATGGGACAGGGGGCACAGATACGCAGTATTTT.

The V call is TRBV7-6, the J call TRBJ2-4; 9 bases match TRBD2. The DNA end is more similar to TRBJ2-1, so the J call may be wrong. This CDR3 contains 14 residues. The germline gives CDR1 SGHVS, CDR2 FNYEAQ. The DNA of the CDR3 is TGTGCCAGCAATATGGCGGGAGGGCAAATGACGCAGTTCTTC. As protein: CASNMAGGQMTQFF.

The chain carries TRBV6-1 and TRBJ2-7; a possible D gene is TRBD2 (6 bases). Trimming took off 3 bases at V and 10 bases at J, with 25 bases between the two ends. There are 16 residues in the CDR3. CDR1 and CDR2 (germline): MNHNS, SASEGT. The CDR3 protein is CASSEGTGSWGEPQYF. CDR3 sequence (DNA): TGTGCCAGCAGTGAGGGGACGGGGAGTTGGGGGGAACCCCAGTACTTC.

This clonotype was detected only a few times. The V gene is TRBV12-3 or TRBV12-4, the J gene TRBJ2-1; D is perhaps TRBD1 (5 bases). With 5 bases removed from V and 1 base from J, the gap between germline ends came to 9 bases. The CDR3 runs 14 residues. The CDR3 region has the DNA TGTGCCAGCAGTCCCCGACAGTCCTACAATGAGCAGTTCTTC. Protein: CASSPRQSYNEQFF.